The T cell receptor (beta chain) described here comes from a study of spatial heterogeneity in lung cancer. Across the study: Unique TCR and UMI combinations averaged more than ten appearances each in raw reads.

The study tagged each TCR cDNA molecule with a unique molecular identifier. TCRdb re-analysed the 5' RACE reads in MiXCR, keeping a single row per CDR3 protein. This sample has roughly 50,000 distinct CDR3 sequences, with less than 8.5% found just once. Indicated time point: sample taken at primary tumor resection. The input material, whole RNA from tumor, nontumor lung or frozen PBMC, was sequenced unsorted. The donors, approximately 66 patients with untreated early-stage non-small cell lung cancer, provided the samples. General study results and limits: Resection saw ubiquitous expanded tumor TCRs appear in blood more than follow-up did.

With regard to this clonotype: Antigen: not known.

The germline CDR1 and CDR2 sequences are SGHRS and YFSETQ. This CDR3 contains 15 residues. The V gene lost 5 bases and the J gene lost 2 bases, with 16 bases spanning the gap. This TCR was recovered from a female donor with early-stage non-small cell lung cancer. Sequencing used PBMCs, obtained at surgery. The J gene is TRBJ2-5, the V gene TRBV5-1; tentatively, D is TRBD2 (7 bases). The CDR3 bases are TGCGCCAGCAGACCGGGGGGCCTCAGGCAAGAGACCCAGTACTTC. Amino acids: CASRPGGLRQETQYF. Variable domain in full (rest from reference TRBV5-1 and TRBJ2-5): KAGVTQTPRYLIKTRGQQVTLSCSPISGHRSVSWYQQTPGQGLQFLFEYFSETQRNKGNFPGRFSGRQFSNSRSEMNVSTLELGDSALYLCASRPGGLRQETQYFGPGTRLLVL.